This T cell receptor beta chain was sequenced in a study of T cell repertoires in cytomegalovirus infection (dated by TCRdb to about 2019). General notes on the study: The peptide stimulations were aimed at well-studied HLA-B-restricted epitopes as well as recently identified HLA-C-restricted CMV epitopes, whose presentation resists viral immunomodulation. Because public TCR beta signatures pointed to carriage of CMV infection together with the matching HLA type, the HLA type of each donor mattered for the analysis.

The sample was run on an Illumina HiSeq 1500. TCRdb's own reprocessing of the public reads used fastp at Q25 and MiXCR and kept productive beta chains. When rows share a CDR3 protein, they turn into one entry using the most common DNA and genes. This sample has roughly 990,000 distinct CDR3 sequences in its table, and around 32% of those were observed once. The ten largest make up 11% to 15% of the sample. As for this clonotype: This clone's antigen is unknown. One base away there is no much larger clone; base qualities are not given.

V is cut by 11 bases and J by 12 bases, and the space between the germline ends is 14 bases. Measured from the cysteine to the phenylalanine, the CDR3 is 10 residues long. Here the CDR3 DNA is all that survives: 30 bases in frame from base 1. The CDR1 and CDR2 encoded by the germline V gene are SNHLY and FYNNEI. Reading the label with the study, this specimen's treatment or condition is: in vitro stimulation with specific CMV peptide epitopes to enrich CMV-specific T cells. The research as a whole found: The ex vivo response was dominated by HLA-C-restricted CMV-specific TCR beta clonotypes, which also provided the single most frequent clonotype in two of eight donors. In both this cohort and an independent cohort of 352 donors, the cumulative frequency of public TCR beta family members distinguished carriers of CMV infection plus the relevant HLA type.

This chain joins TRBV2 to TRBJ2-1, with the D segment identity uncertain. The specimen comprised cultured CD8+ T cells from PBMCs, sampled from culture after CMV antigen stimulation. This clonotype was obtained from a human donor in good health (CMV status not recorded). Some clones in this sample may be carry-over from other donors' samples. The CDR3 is CAGVMGRQFF. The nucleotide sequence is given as TGTGCCGGGGTTATGGGAAGGCAGTTCTTC.